Below, 10 T cell receptor beta chains from the same sample are listed, as sequenced in a study of cytomegalovirus exposure and HLA in healthy donors. Both 60 Vbeta primers and 13 Jbeta primers went into the PCR. Produced via immunoSEQ multiplex PCR; TCRdb's table is partial and in-frame only. The profile shows more than 120,000 clones, roughly four fifths of them singletons. Specimen: PBMCs. The receptor set was obtained from a male donor in good health and CMV-seronegative.

This sequence joins TRBV6-5 and TRBJ1-5, with TRBD1 as a possible D gene (5 bases). The CDR3 covers 15 residues. Germline assignment: CDR1 MNHEY and CDR2 SVGAGI. The V end lost 6 bases, the J end lost 2 bases, and 14 bases lay between the germline ends. The CDR3 DNA is TGTGCCAGCAGCCAGGGCGAAGGGGGCAATCAGCCCCAGCATTTT. This codes for CASSQGEGGNQPQHF.

The chain combines TRBV14 with TRBJ2-7; 10 nucleotides agree with TRBD2. CDR3 length: 14 amino acids. The V gene end was trimmed by 6 bases and the J gene end by 2 bases; junction bases not matched to a gene: 4. Per germline, CDR1 SGHDN and CDR2 FVKESK. The CDR3 nucleotides are TGTGCCAGCAGTCCAGCGGGAGGGACCTACGAGCAGTACTTC. As protein: CASSPAGGTYEQYF. The whole variable domain, filled in from reference TRBV14 and TRBJ2-7, reads EAGVTQFPSHSVIEKGQTVTLRCDPISGHDNLYWYRRVMGKEIKFLLHFVKESKQDESGMPNNRFLAERTGGTYSTLKVQPAELEDSGVYFCASSPAGGTYEQYFGPGTRLTVT.

This clone was detected a few times. The V and J genes are TRBV30 and TRBJ2-5; TRBD2 aligns across 9 bases. The CDR3 totals 15 residues. The germline V gene encodes CDR1 GTSNPN and CDR2 SVGIG (reference sequence). V gave up 4 bases and J gave up 4 bases; unmatched junction bases: 10. The CDR3 region is CAWNTAGGGGETQYF. The CDR3 DNA reads TGTGCCTGGAACACGGCGGGAGGGGGCGGAGAGACCCAGTACTTC.

The chain has TRBV13 and TRBJ2-7, with D possibly being TRBD2 (5 bases). The V and J ends lost 8 bases and 1 base respectively, with 12 bases between them. The germline gives CDR1 PRHDT, CDR2 FYEKMQ (reference sequence). The CDR3 runs 13 residues. CDR3 in amino acids: CASGPGLSYEQYF. As DNA, the CDR3 is TGTGCCAGCGGCCCCGGACTGTCCTACGAGCAGTACTTC.

The chain joins TRBV6-5 to TRBJ2-5; TRBD2 agrees at 7 bases. The DNA end is a closer match to TRBJ2-7, so the J assignment may be wrong. Per germline, CDR1 MNHEY and CDR2 SVGAGI. The CDR3 is 16 residues long. The chain's CDR3 is CASSYTGGGATYEQYF. The CDR3 region has the DNA TGTGCCAGCAGTTACACGGGCGGGGGAGCAACCTACGAGCAGTACTTC.

The chain links TRBV5-4 to TRBJ2-3, with D perhaps TRBD2 (6 bases). The germline CDR1 and CDR2 sequences are SGHNT and YYREEE (reference sequence). The V and J ends lost 2 bases and 4 bases respectively, with 14 bases between them. The CDR3 sequence is 15 residues long. The CDR3 here is CASSLWGVSSDTQYF. Written as DNA, the CDR3 is TGTGCCAGCAGCTTATGGGGGGTTTCGTCAGATACGCAGTATTTT.

This chain uses TRBV4-1 with TRBJ2-3; TRBD2 aligns across 13 bases. CDR3 length: 19 residues. V was pared by 3 bases and J by 3 bases, with 12 bases of the junction left unmatched. Per germline, CDR1 MGHRA and CDR2 YSYEKL. In nucleotides, the CDR3 is TGCGCCAGCAGCCAGTCGCCGGGACTAGCGGGAATCGGTACAGATACGCAGTATTTT. Translating gives CASSQSPGLAGIGTDTQYF.

The table lists this clone with a count of one. The V and J genes are TRBV4-3 and TRBJ1-4, with 7 bases lining up with TRBD1. The CDR3 runs 17 residues. CDR1 is LGHNA and CDR2 is YSLEER in the germline V gene. With V trimmed by 0 bases and J by 8 bases, 12 bases remained unmatched. CDR3 sequence (DNA): TGCGCCAGCAGCCAAGATATCGGGACAGTGGGATTAGAAAAACTGTTTTTT. This encodes CASSQDIGTVGLEKLFF.

CDR3 DNA: TGCAGCGTTGATCAAGGGGGTCCTGAAGCTTTCTTT. Protein sequence: CSVDQGGPEAFF. This rearrangement joins TRBV29-1 to TRBJ1-1, with D possibly being TRBD1 (6 bases). V was clipped by 3 bases and J by 6 bases, with 11 bases between them. This CDR3 is 12 amino acids long. Germline V CDR1 and CDR2: SQVTM, ANQGSEA.

This clone was recorded a few times. The chain employs TRBV6-5 and TRBJ2-7; the D gene is possibly TRBD1 (6 bases). From germline, CDR1 is MNHEY and CDR2 SVGAGI. V dropped 1 base and J dropped 5 bases, with 12 bases sitting between them. CDR3 size: 14 residues. DNA of the CDR3: TGTGCCAGCAGTTACTGGACAGACGGGAACGAGCAGTACTTC. This codes for CASSYWTDGNEQYF.